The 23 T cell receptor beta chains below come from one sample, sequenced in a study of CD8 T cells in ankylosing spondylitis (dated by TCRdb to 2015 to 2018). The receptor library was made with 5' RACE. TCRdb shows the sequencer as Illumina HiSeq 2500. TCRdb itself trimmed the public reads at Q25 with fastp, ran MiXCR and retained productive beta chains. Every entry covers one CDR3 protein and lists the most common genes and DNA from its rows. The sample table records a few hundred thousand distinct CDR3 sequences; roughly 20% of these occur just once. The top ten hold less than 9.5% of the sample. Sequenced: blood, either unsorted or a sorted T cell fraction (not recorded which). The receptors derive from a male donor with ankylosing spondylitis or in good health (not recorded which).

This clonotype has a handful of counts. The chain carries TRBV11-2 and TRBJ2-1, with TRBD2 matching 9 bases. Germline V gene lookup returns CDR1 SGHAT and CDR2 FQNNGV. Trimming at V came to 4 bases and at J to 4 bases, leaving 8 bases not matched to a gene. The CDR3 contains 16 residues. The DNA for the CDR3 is TGTGCCAGCAGCTCCTTCGGGACTAGCAGATACAATGAGCAGTTCTTC. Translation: CASSSFGTSRYNEQFF. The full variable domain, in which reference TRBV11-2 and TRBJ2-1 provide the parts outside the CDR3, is EAGVAQSPRYKIIEKRQSVAFWCNPISGHATLYWYQQILGQGPKLLIQFQNNGVVDDSQLPKDRFSAERLKGVDSTLKIQPAKLEDSAVYLCASSSFGTSRYNEQFFGPGTRLTVL.

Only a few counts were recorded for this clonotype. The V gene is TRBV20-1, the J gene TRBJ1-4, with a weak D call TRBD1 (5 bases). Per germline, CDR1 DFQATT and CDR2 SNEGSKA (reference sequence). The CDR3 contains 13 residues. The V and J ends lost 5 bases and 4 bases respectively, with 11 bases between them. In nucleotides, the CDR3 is TGCAGTGCTTATGGGACGGGTAATGAAAAACTGTTTTTT. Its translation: CSAYGTGNEKLFF.

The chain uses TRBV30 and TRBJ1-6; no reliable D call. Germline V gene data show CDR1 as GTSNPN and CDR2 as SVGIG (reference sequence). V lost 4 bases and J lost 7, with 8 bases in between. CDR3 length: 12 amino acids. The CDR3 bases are TGTGCCTGGAAGTACCTCAATTCACCCCTCCACTTT. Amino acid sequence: CAWKYLNSPLHF.

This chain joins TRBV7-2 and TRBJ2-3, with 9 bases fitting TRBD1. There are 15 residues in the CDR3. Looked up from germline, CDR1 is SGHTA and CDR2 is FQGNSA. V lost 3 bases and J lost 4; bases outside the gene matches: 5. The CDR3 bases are TGTGCCAGCAGCTTCGGGACAGGGAGGGCAGATACGCAGTATTTT. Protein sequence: CASSFGTGRADTQYF.

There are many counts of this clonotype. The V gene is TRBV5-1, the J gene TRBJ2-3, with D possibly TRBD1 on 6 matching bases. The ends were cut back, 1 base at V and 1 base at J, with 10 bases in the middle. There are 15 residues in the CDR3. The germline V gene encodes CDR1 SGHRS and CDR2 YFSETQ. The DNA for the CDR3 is TGCGCCAGCAGCTTGACTGGGGGCGGCACAGATACGCAGTATTTT. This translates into CASSLTGGGTDTQYF.

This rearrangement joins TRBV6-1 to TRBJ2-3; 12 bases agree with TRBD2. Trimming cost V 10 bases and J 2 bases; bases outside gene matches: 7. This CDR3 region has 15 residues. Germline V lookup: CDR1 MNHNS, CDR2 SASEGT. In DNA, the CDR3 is TGTGCCACCACACTAGCGGGGGGACCCACAGATACGCAGTATTTT. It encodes CATTLAGGPTDTQYF.

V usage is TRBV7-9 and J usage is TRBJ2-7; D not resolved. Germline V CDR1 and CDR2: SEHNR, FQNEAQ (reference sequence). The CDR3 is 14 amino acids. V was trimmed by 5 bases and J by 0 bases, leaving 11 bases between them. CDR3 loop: CASSPGLLSYEQYV. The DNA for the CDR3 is TGTGCCAGCAGCCCCGGGCTTCTCTCCTACGAGCAGTACGTC.

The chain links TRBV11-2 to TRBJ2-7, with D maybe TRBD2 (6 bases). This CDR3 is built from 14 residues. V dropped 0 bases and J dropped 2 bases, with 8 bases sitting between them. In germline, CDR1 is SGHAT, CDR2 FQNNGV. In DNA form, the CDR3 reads TGTGCCAGCAGCTTAGACCTAGCGACCTACGAGCAGTACGTC. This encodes CASSLDLATYEQYV.

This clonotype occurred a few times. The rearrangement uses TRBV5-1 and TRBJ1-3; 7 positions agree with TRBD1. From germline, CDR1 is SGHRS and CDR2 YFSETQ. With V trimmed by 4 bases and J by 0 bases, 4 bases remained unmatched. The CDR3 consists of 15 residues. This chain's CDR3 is CASSQGQSSGNTIYF. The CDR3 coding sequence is TGCGCCAGCAGCCAGGGACAGAGCTCTGGAAACACCATATATTTT.

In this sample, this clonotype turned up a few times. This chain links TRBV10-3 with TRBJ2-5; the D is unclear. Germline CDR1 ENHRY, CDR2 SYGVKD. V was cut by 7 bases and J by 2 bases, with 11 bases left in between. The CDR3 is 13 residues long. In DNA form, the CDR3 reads TGTGCCATCAAAGAGGCACAGCAAGAGACCCAGTACTTC. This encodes CAIKEAQQETQYF.

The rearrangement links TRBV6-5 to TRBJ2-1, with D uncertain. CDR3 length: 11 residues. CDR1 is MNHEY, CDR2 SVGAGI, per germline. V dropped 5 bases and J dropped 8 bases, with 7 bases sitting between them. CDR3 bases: TGTGCCAGCAGTGCGTGGGATGAGCAGTTCTTC. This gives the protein CASSAWDEQFF.

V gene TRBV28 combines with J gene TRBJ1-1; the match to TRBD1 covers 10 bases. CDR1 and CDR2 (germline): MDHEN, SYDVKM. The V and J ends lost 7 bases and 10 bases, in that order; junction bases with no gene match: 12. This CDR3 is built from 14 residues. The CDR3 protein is CASTTGTGALGAFF. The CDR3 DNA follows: TGTGCCAGCACTACCGGGACAGGGGCTTTGGGAGCTTTCTTT.

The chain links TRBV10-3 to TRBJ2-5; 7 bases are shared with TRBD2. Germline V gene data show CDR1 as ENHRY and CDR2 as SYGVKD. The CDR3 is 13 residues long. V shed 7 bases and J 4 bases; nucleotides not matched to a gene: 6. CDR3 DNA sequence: TGTGCCATCACAGCGGGGCTGGGAGAGACCCAGTACTTC. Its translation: CAITAGLGETQYF.

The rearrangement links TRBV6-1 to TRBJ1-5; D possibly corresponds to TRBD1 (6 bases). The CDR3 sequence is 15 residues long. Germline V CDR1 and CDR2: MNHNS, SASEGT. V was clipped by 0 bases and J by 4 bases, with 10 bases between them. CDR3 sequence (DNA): TGTGCCAGCAGTGAAGCGGGCAGGGGTAATCAGCCCCAGCATTTT. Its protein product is CASSEAGRGNQPQHF.

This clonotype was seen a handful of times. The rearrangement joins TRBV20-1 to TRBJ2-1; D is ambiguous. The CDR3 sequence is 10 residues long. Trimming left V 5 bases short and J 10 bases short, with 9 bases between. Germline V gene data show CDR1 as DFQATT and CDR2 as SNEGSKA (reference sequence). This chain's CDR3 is CSAVPTEQFF. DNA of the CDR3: TGCAGTGCTGTGCCTACCGAGCAGTTCTTC.

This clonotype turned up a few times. CDR3 coding DNA: TGTGCCAGCAGTTCCTCCGGGACAGGGGGCGCAGATACGCAGTATTTT. It codes for CASSSSGTGGADTQYF. The chain carries TRBV28 and TRBJ2-3; 12 bases align to TRBD1. The V segment lost 4 bases and the J segment 4 bases; nucleotides outside the gene matches: 6. The CDR3 totals 16 residues. The V gene's germline CDR1 is MDHEN and CDR2 SYDVKM.

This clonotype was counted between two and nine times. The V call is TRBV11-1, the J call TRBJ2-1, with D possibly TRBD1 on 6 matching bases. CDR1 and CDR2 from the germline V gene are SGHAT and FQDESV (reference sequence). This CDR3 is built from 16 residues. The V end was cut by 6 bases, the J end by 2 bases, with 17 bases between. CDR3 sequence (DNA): TGTGCCAGCAGTTATAGGGGGAGCCCCCCCTACAATGAGCAGTTCTTC. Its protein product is CASSYRGSPPYNEQFF.

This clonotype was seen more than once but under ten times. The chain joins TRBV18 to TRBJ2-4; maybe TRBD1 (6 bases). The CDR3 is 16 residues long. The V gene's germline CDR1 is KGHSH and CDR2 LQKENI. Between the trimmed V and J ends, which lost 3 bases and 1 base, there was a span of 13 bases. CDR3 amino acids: CASSPGRGNAKNIQYF. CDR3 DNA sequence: TGTGCCAGCTCACCCGGTAGGGGGAATGCCAAAAACATTCAGTACTTC.

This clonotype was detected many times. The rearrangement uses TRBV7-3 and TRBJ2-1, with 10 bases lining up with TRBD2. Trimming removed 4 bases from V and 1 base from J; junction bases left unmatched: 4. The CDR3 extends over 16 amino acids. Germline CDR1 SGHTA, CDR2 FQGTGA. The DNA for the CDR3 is TGTGCCAGCAGCTCAATAGCGGGAGGATCCTACAATGAGCAGTTCTTC. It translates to CASSSIAGGSYNEQFF.

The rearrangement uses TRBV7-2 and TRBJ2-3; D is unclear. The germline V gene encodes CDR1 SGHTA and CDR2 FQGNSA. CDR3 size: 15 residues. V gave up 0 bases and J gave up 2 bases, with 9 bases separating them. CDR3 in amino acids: CASSLAVPNTDTQYF. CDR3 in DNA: TGTGCCAGCAGCTTAGCTGTACCAAACACAGATACGCAGTATTTT.

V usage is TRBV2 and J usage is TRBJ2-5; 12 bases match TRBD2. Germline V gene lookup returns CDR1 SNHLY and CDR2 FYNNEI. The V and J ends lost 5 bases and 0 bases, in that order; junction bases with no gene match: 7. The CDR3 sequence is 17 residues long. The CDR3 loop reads CASSKGTSGLYQETQYF. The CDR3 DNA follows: TGTGCCAGCAGTAAGGGGACTAGCGGGCTGTACCAAGAGACCCAGTACTTC.

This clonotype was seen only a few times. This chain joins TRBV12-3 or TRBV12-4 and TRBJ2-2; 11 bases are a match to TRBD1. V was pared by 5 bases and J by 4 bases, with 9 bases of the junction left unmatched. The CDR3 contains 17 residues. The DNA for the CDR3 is TGTGCCAGCAGTGGCACGGACAGGGGGCGCGGCACCGGGGAGCTGTTTTTT. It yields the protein CASSGTDRGRGTGELFF.

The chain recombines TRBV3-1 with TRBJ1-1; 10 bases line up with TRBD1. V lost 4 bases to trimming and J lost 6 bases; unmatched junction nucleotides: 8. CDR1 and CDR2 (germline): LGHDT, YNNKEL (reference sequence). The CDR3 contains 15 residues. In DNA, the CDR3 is TGTGCCAGCAGCCGCTCGACAGGGGGCGCCGCTGAAGCTTTCTTT. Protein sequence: CASSRSTGGAAEAFF.